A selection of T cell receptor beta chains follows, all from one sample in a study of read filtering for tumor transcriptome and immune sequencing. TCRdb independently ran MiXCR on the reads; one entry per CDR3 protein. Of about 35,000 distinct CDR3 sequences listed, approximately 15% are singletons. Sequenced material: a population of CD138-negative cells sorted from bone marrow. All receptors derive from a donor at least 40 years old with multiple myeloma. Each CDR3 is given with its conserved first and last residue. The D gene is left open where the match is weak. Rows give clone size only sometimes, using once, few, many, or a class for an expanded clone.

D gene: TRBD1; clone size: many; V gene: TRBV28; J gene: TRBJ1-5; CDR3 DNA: TGTGCCAGCACCTTGGGGGGACAGGGGTTTTATCAGCCCCAGCATTTT; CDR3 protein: CASTLGGQGFYQPQHF
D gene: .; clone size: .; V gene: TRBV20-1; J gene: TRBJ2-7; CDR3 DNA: TGCAGTGCCCTCATTATTTGGCGGTGGGACTCCTACGAGCAGTACTTC; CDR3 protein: CSALIIWRWDSYEQYF
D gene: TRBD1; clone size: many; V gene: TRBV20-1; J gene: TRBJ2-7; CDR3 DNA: TGCAGTGCTTCTACAGGGGGAAGAACGGAGGAGCAGTACTTC; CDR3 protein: CSASTGGRTEEQYF
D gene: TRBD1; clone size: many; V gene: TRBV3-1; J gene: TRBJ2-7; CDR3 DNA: TGTGCCAGCAGCCCGACAGGGGTCGGCGAGCAGTACTTC; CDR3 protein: CASSPTGVGEQYF
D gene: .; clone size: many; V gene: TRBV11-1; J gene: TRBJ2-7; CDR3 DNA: TGTGCCAGCAGCCACGACAGATCTTCCTACGAGCAGTACTTC; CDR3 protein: CASSHDRSSYEQYF
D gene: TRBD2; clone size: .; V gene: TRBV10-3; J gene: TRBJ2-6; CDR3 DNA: TGTGCCATCAGTGAGTCGGGACTAGCGGCCATCTCTGGGGCCAACGTCCTGACTTTC; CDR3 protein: CAISESGLAAISGANVLTF
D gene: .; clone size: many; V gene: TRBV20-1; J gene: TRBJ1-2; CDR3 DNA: TGCAGTGCTAGAGATGACACCCTCTATGGCTACACCTTC; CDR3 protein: CSARDDTLYGYTF
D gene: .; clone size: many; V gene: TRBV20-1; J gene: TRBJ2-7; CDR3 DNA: TGCAGTGCTAGACCGCCTCGCGGGATCGCCTACGAGCAGTACTTC; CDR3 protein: CSARPPRGIAYEQYF
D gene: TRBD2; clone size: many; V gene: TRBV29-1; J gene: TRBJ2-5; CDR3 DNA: TGCAGCGTTTCGTCTAGCGGCACGAAAGAGACCCAGTACTTC; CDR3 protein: CSVSSSGTKETQYF
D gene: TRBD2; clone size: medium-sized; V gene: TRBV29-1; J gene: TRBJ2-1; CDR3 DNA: TGCAGCGTTGGGCCCATAGCGGGAGAATACAATGAGCAGTTCTTC; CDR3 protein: CSVGPIAGEYNEQFF
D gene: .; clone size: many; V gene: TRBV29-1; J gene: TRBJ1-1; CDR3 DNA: TGCAGCGCCAAGGGGTTTCAGTCTGAAGCTTTCTTT; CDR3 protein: CSAKGFQSEAFF
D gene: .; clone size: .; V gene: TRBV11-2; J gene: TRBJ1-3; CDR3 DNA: TGTGCCAGCAGCTCGACTGGGGCAGAGGGAAACACCATATATTTT; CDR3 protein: CASSSTGAEGNTIYF
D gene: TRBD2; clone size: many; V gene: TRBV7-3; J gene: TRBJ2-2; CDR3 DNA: TGTGCCAGCAGCCCGCGGGGGGCCGGGGAGCTGTTTTTT; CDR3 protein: CASSPRGAGELFF
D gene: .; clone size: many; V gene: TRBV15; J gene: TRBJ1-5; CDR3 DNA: TGTGCCACCTCCGAAGGGTTCAATCAGCCCCAGCATTTT; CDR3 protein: CATSEGFNQPQHF
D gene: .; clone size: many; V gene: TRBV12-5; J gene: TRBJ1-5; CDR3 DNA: TGTGCTAGTGGTTTGGTACTGGAGAGGGACCAGCCCCAGCATTTT; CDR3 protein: CASGLVLERDQPQHF
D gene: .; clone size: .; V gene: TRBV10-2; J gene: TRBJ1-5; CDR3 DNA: TGCTCCAGCAGTGGAGGATACAACCAGCCCCAGCATTTT; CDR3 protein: CSSSGGYNQPQHF
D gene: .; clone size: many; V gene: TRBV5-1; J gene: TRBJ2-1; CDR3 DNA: TGCGCCAGCAGCCCTATACAGGGTTACAATGAGCAGTTCTTC; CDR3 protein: CASSPIQGYNEQFF
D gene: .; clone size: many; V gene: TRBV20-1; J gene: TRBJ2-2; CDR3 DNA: TGCAGTGCCACTAGGACCGGGGAGCTGTTTTTT; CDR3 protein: CSATRTGELFF
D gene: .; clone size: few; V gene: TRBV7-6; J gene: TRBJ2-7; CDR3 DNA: TGTGCCAGCAGCTTAGAGGCCACTAGCTCCTACGAGCAGTACTTC; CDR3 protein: CASSLEATSSYEQYF
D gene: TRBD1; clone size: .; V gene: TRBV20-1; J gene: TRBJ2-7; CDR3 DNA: TGCAGTGCTAGATCGGGACAGGGGGCCGGCGAGCAGTACTTC; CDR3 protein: CSARSGQGAGEQYF
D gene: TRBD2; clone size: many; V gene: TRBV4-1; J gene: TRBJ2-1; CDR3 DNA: TGCGCCAGCAGCCGCAGCGGGGGGGCGGAACTTTACAATGAGCAGTTCTTC; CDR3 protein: CASSRSGGAELYNEQFF
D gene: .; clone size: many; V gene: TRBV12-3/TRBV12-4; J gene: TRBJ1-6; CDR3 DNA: TGTGCCAGCAGTTTAAACGAGGGATCACCCCTCCACTTT; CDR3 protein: CASSLNEGSPLHF
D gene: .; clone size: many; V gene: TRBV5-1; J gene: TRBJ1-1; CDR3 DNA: TGCGCCAGCAGCTTGAATACACGCCGGTTGGCTTTCTTT; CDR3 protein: CASSLNTRRLAFF
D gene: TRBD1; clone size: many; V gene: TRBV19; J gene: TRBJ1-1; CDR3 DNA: TGTGCCAGTGCCCTGACAGGGGGGAAGACTGAAGCTTTCTTT; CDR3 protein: CASALTGGKTEAFF
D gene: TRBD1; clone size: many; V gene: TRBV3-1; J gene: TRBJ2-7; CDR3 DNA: TGTGCCACAAGGGACAGGGACAACGAGCAGTACTTC; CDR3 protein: CATRDRDNEQYF
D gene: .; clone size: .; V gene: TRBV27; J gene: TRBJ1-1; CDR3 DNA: TGTGCCAGCAGTAAACAGTATGGGAACACTGAAGCTTTCTTT; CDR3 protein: CASSKQYGNTEAFF
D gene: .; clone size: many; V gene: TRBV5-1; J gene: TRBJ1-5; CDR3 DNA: TGCGCCAGCAGCTTGGGGGACAATAGCAATCAGCCTCAGCATTTT; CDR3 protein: CASSLGDNSNQPQHF
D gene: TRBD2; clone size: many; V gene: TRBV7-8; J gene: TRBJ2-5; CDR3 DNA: TGTGCCAGCAGCTTACGGCGGGGGGGCCGAGAGACCCAGTACTTC; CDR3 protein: CASSLRRGGRETQYF
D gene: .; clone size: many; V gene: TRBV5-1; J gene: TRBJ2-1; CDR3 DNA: TGCGCCAGCAGCTTGGTAGCGGCCTACAATGAGCAGTTCTTC; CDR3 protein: CASSLVAAYNEQFF
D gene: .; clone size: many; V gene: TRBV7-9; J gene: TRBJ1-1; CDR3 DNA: TGTGCCAGCAGCTTAGGTGTTCTGGACAGCCGAGATGAAGCTTTCTTT; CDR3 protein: CASSLGVLDSRDEAFF
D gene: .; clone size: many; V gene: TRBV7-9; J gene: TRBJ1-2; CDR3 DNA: TGTGCCAGCAGCATTCCCCCTAACTATGGCTACACCTTC; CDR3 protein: CASSIPPNYGYTF
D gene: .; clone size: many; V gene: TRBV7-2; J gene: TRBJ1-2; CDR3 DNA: TGTGCCAGCAGCTTTCGAAGTAGCTATGGCTACACCTTC; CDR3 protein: CASSFRSSYGYTF
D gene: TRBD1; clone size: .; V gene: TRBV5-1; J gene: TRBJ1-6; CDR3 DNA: TGCGCCAGCAGCTACCGGACAGGGCAGGGTTCACCCCTCCACTTT; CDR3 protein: CASSYRTGQGSPLHF
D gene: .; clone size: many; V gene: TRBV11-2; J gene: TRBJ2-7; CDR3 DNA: TGTGCCAGCAGCTTAGTGTACGAGCAGTACTTC; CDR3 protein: CASSLVYEQYF
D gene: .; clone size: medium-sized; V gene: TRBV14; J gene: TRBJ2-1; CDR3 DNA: TGTGCCAGCAGCCAGGGTTCTTCAGCCCCCAATGAGCAGTTCTTC; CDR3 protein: CASSQGSSAPNEQFF
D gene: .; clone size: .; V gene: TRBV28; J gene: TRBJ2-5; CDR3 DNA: TGTGCCAGCGAGGTGAAGGGCCAAGGGACCCAGTACTTT; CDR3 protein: CASEVKGQGTQYF
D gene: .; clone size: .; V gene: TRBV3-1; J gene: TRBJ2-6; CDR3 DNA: TGTGCCAGCAGCCGATGGACAGATCGCTCTGGGGCCAACGTCCTGACTTTC; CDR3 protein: CASSRWTDRSGANVLTF
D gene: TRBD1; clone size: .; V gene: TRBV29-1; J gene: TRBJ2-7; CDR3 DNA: TGCAGCGTTGAAGTCCGGGACAGGGGTCACGAGCAGTACTTC; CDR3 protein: CSVEVRDRGHEQYF
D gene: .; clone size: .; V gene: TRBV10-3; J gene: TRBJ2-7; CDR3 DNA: TGTGCCATCAGTGAGCGGACAGCCTACGAGCAGTACTTC; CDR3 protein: CAISERTAYEQYF
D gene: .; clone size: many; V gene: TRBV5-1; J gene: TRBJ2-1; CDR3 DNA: TGCGCCAGCAGCTCCCCCTACGGGACTCCCCGAATCGCCTACAATGAGCAGTTCTTC; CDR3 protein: CASSSPYGTPRIAYNEQFF
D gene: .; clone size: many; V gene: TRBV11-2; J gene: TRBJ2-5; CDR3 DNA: TGTGCCAGCAGCTTAGTGGGCGGACCGGAGACCCAGTACTTC; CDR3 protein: CASSLVGGPETQYF
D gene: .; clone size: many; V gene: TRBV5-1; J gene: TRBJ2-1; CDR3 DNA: TGCGCCAGCAGCTTGGACGGGTTTTCCTACAATGAGCAGTTCTTC; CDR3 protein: CASSLDGFSYNEQFF
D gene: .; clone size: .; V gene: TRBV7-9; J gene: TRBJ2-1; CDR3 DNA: TGTGCCAGCAGCTTAGTGGCTGCGCTAGCGTATGAGCAGTTCTTC; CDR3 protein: CASSLVAALAYEQFF
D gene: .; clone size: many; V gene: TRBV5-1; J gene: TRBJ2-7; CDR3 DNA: TGCGCCAGCAGCTTGGGTCCAGGACCAGACGAGCAGTACTTC; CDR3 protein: CASSLGPGPDEQYF
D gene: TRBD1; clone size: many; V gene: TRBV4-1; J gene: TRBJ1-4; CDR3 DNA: TGCGCCAGCAGCCACCCTCTGGACAGGGGGCGCCGAGTTTCTAGGAAACTGTTTTTT; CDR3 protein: CASSHPLDRGRRVSRKLFF
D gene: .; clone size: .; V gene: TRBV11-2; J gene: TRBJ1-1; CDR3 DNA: TGTGCCAGCAGCTTAGGGGGATTTTCCGGGAACCAAACTTACGCGATGAACACTGAGGATTTCTTT; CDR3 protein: CASSLGGFSGNQTYAMNTEDFF
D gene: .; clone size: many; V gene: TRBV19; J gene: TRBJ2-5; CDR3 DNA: TGTGCCAGTAGTAAAGGCGAGACCCAGTACTTC; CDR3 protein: CASSKGETQYF
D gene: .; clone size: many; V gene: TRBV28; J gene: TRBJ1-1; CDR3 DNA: TGTGCCAGCAGTTTATCGCGGGGCTGGTACACTGAAGCTTTCTTT; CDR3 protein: CASSLSRGWYTEAFF
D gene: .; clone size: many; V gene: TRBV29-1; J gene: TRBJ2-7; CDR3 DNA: TGCAGCGTATGGGCCCTATCGGGTGAGCAGTACTTC; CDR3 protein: CSVWALSGEQYF